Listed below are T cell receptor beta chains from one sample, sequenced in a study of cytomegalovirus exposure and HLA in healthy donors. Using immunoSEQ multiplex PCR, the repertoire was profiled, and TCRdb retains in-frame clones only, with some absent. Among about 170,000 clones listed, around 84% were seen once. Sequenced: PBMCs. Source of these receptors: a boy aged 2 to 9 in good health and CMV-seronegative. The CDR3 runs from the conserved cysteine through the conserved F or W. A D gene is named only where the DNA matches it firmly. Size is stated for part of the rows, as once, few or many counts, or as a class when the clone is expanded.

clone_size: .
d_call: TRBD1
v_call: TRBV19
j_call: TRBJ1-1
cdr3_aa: CASGDRGGGTEAFF
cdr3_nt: TGTGCCAGCGGCGACAGGGGCGGAGGCACTGAAGCTTTCTTT

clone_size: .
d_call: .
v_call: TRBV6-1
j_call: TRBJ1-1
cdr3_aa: CASSVEAMSTEAFF
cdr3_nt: TGTGCCAGCAGTGTCGAGGCCATGAGCACTGAAGCTTTCTTT

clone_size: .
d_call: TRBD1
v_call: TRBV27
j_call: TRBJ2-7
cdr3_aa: CASSPGGRATEQYF
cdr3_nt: TGTGCCAGCAGCCCAGGGGGAAGGGCTACAGAGCAGTACTTC

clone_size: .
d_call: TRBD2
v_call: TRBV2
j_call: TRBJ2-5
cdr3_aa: CASTGLAKETQYF
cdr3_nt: TGTGCCAGCACGGGACTAGCCAAGGAGACCCAGTACTTC

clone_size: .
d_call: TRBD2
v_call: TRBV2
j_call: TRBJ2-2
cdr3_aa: CASRILAGGTGELFF
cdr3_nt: TGTGCCAGCAGGATACTAGCGGGGGGCACCGGGGAGCTGTTTTTT

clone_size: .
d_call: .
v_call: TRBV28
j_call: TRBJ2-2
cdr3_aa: CASKQGNTGELFF
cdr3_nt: TGTGCCAGCAAACAGGGAAACACCGGGGAGCTGTTTTTT

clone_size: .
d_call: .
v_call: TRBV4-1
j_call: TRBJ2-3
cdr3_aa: CASTKTPGSFPTDTQYF
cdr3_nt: TGCGCCAGCACCAAAACTCCGGGATCCTTTCCCACAGATACGCAGTATTTT

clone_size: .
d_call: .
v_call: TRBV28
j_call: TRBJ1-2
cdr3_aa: CASSLGRQLAGYTF
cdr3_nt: TGTGCCAGCAGTTTGGGCAGGCAACTGGCCGGCTACACCTTC

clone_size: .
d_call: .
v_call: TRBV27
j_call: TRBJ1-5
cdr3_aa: CASSPHSAPLDQPQHF
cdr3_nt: TGTGCCAGCAGTCCCCACAGTGCACCCTTGGATCAGCCCCAGCATTTT

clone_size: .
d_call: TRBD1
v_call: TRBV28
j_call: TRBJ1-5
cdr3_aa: CASSLGQGDNQPQHF
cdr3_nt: TGTGCCAGCAGTTTGGGACAGGGCGACAATCAGCCCCAGCATTTT

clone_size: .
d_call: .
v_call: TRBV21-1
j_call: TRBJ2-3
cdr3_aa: CASSKEGGGQGYPWRGQYF
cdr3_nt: TGTGCCAGCAGCAAAGAAGGAGGAGGACAGGGTTATCCCTGGCGGGGGCAGTATTTT

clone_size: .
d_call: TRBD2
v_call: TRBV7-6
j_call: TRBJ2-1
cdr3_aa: CASSPGLAGQLYEQFF
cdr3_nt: TGTGCCAGCAGCCCTGGACTAGCGGGACAGCTCTATGAGCAGTTCTTC

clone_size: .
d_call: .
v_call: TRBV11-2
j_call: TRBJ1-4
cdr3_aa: CASSLDNWGQLFF
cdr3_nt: TGTGCCAGCAGCTTAGATAATTGGGGGCAACTGTTTTTT

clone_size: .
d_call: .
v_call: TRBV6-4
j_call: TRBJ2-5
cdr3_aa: CAGTWGPSQETQYF
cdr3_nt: TGTGCCGGTACTTGGGGGCCGTCCCAAGAGACCCAGTACTTC

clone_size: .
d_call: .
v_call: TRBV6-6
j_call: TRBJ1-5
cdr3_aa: CASRTAEGNQPQHF
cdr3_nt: TGTGCCAGCAGGACCGCGGAGGGCAATCAGCCCCAGCATTTT

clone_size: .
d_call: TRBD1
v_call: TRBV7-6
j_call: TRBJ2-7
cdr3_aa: CASSRGTGGSSTYEQYF
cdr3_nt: TGTGCCAGCAGCCGAGGGACAGGCGGTTCCTCGACCTACGAGCAGTACTTC

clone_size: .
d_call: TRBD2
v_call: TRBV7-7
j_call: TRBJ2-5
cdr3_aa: CASSFGGGETQYF
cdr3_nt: TGTGCCAGCAGCTTTGGCGGGGGAGAGACCCAGTACTTC

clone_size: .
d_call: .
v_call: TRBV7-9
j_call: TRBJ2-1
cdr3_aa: CASSTWGGRGGFF
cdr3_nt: TGTGCCAGCAGCACCTGGGGTGGTCGAGGGGGGTTCTTC

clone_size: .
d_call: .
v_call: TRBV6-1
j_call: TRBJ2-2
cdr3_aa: CASSESRTNTGELFF
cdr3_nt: TGTGCCAGCAGTGAAAGCAGGACGAACACCGGGGAGCTGTTTTTT

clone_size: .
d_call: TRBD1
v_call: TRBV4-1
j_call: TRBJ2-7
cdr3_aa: CASSQDWPGGGGYEQYF
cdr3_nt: TGCGCCAGCAGCCAAGATTGGCCAGGGGGCGGCGGATACGAGCAGTACTTC

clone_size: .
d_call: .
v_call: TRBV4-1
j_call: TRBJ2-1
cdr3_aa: CASSQDSTGQYNEQFF
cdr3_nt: TGCGCCAGCAGCCAAGATAGCACAGGGCAGTACAATGAGCAGTTCTTC

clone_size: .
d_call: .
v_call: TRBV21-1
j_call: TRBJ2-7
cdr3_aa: CASSNGSMYEQYF
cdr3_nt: TGTGCCAGCAGCAACGGGTCTATGTACGAGCAGTACTTC

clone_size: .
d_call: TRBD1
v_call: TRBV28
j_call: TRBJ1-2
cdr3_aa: CASSVPGQPTFYGYTF
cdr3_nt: TGTGCCAGCAGTGTACCGGGACAGCCAACTTTCTATGGCTACACCTTC

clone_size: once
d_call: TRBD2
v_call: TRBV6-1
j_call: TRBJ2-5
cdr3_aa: CASWGGGGGETQYF
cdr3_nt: TGTGCCAGCTGGGGGGGCGGGGGGGGAGAGACCCAGTACTTC

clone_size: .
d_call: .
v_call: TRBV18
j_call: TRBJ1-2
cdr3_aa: CASSPLGEPYTF
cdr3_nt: TGTGCCAGCTCACCTTTAGGGGAACCTTACACCTTC

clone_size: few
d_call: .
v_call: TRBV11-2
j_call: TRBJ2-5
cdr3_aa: CASSFDGVETQYF
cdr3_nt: TGTGCCAGCAGCTTCGACGGGGTAGAGACCCAGTACTTC

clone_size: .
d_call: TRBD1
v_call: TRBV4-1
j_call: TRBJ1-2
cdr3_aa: CASSGPGTGNYGYTF
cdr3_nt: TGCGCCAGCAGCGGACCCGGGACAGGGAACTATGGCTACACCTTC

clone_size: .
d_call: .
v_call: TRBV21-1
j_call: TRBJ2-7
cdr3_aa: CASSKVEAGGHEQYF
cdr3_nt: TGTGCCAGCAGCAAAGTGGAAGCGGGAGGGCACGAGCAGTACTTC

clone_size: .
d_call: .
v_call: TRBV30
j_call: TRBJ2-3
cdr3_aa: CAWSVRDTQYF
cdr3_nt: TGTGCCTGGAGTGTACGGGATACGCAGTATTTT

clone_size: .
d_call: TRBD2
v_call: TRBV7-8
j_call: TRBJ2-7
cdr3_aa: CASSFREGLNEQYF
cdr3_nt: TGTGCCAGCAGCTTCCGGGAGGGCCTTAACGAGCAGTACTTC

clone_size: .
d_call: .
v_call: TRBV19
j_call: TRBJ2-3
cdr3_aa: CASSISGHSTDTQYF
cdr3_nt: TGTGCCAGTAGTATATCGGGACATAGCACAGATACGCAGTATTTT

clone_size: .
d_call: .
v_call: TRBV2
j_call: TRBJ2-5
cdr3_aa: CASSEGVYQETQYF
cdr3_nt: TGTGCCAGCAGTGAAGGTGTCTACCAAGAGACCCAGTACTTC

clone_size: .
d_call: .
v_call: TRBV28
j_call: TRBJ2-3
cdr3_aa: CASSYRARELDTQYF
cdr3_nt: TGTGCCAGCAGTTACCGGGCCAGGGAATTAGATACGCAGTATTTT

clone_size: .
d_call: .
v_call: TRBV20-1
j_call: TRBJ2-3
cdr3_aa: CSARQGITQYF
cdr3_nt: TGCAGTGCTAGACAGGGCATTACGCAGTATTTT

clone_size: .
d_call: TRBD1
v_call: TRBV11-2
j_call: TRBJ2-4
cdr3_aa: CASNLQGAKNIQYF
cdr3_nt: TGTGCCAGCAACTTACAGGGGGCCAAAAACATTCAGTACTTC

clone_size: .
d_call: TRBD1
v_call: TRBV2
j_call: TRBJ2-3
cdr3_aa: CVVRATGPGDTQYF
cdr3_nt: TGTGTTGTGAGGGCGACAGGGCCAGGAGATACGCAGTATTTT

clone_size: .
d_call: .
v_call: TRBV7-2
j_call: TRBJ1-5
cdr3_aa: CASSLALDRPQHF
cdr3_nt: TGTGCCAGCAGCCTAGCCCTAGACAGACCCCAGCATTTT

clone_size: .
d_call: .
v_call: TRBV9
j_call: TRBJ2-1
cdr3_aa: CASSTGSDEQFF
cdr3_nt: TGTGCCAGCTCCACCGGGTCCGATGAGCAGTTCTTC

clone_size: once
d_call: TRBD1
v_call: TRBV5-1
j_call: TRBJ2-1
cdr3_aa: CASSLAFRPGGSVTEQFF
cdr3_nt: TGCGCCAGCAGCTTGGCTTTCAGGCCAGGGGGCTCTGTCACTGAGCAGTTCTTC

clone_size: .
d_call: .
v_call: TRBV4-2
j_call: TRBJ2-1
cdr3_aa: CASSHRPEGQYNEQFF
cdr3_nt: TGTGCCAGCAGCCACCGCCCGGAGGGCCAGTACAATGAGCAGTTCTTC

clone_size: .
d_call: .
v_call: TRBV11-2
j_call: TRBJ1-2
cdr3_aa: CASSLLMRDRTYGYTF
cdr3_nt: TGTGCCAGCAGCTTATTAATGCGAGACAGGACCTATGGCTACACCTTC

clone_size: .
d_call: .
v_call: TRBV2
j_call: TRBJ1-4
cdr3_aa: CASIARAVATNEKLFF
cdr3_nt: TGTGCCAGCATTGCTCGTGCGGTCGCAACTAATGAAAAACTGTTTTTT

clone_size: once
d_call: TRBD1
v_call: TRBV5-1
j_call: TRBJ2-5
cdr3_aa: CASSFLLQGALGTQYF
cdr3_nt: TGCGCCAGCAGCTTCCTCTTACAGGGGGCCCTAGGGACTCAGTACTTC

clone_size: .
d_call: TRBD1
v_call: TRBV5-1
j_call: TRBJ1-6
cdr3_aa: CASSIDRGQGSPLHF
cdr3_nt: TGCGCCAGCAGCATCGACAGGGGGCAGGGATCACCCCTCCACTTT

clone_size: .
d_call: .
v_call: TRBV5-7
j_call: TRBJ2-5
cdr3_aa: CASSLGQFSVGQETQYF
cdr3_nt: TGTGCCAGCAGCTTGGGACAGTTTTCTGTGGGGCAAGAGACCCAGTACTTC